Reported below is one T cell receptor beta chain. TCRdb re-called the reads with MiXCR, one entry per CDR3 protein. The sample shows about 400,000 distinct CDR3 sequences, 15% to 20% of them seen only once. This specimen belongs to a study of T cell repertoires in cytomegalovirus infection. V was pared by 0 bases and J by 5 bases, with 8 bases of the junction left unmatched. The CDR3 extends over 16 amino acids. Germline V lookup: CDR1 DFQATT, CDR2 SNEGSKA (reference sequence). What was sequenced was PBMCs. The origin of this receptor is a human donor in good health (CMV status not recorded). Some clones in this sample may be carry-over from other donors' samples. This chain links TRBV20-1 with TRBJ2-1; 9 bases match TRBD2. The CDR3 region has the DNA TGCAGTGCTAGAGATGTGGGCGGGGGGGCAAACAATGAGCAGTTCTTC. Amino acid sequence: CSARDVGGGANNEQFF.